This is a list of T cell receptor beta chains from one sample in a study of cytomegalovirus exposure and HLA in healthy donors. Here immunoSEQ multiplex PCR was the method, and the copy in TCRdb shows in-frame clones only, minus some. The table shows 250,000 or so clones, with 85% to 90% occurring only once. Material: PBMCs. These receptors came from a woman younger than 30 in good health and CMV-seronegative. CDR3s include the opening cysteine and the closing phenylalanine or tryptophan. D genes are given only for firm matches. Not every row has a clone size; where given, it reads once, few, many or a size class.

cdr3_nt,cdr3_aa,v_call,clone_size,j_call,d_call
TGTGCCAGCAAACGCAGGGTAGGAGAGACCCAGTACTTC,CASKRRVGETQYF,TRBV6-1,NA,TRBJ2-5,NA
TGCGCCAGCAGCCAAGCGGGACTAGGTGTCGCAGATACGCAGTATTTT,CASSQAGLGVADTQYF,TRBV4-1,NA,TRBJ2-3,TRBD2
TGCAGCGGAACTAGAGACAATGAGCAGTTCTTC,CSGTRDNEQFF,TRBV29-1,NA,TRBJ2-1,NA
TGTGCCAGCAGTTACTCTGGGGCAGCGGGAAACACCATATATTTT,CASSYSGAAGNTIYF,TRBV6-6,NA,TRBJ1-3,NA
TGTGCCAGTAGAGACAGGGTTCACACCGGGGAGCTGTTTTTT,CASRDRVHTGELFF,TRBV19,once,TRBJ2-2,TRBD1
TGTGCCATCAGTGCACCCGGGACAGGGTCTGAAGCTTTCTTT,CAISAPGTGSEAFF,TRBV10-3,NA,TRBJ1-1,TRBD1
TGTGCCAGCAGCTTGACAGGGGACAATGAGCAGTTCTTC,CASSLTGDNEQFF,TRBV7-9,NA,TRBJ2-1,TRBD1
TGTGCCAGCAGTTACCGGACCGGGACAGGGGACCACGAGCAGTACTTC,CASSYRTGTGDHEQYF,TRBV6-6,NA,TRBJ2-7,TRBD1
TGTGCCAGCAGCGGGGGGGCCATGAACACTGAAGCTTTCTTT,CASSGGAMNTEAFF,TRBV7-9,NA,TRBJ1-1,NA
TGTGCCAGCAAAATAAGGGAGGACACTGAAGCTTTCTTT,CASKIREDTEAFF,TRBV6-5,NA,TRBJ1-1,NA
TGCGCCAGCAGCCAAGTACTAGCAAACCCTCAAGAGACCCAGTACTTC,CASSQVLANPQETQYF,TRBV4-3,NA,TRBJ2-5,NA
TGTGCCAGTAGTATAGAAACAGGGTCTCCCCTCCACTTT,CASSIETGSPLHF,TRBV19,NA,TRBJ1-6,NA
TGTGCCAGCAGCTCCCCGGGGGGGTCCGTCCATCAGCCCCAGCATTTT,CASSSPGGSVHQPQHF,TRBV5-8,once,TRBJ1-5,NA
TGTGCCAGCAGCTTCGGGACAGGGGGAAACACTGAAGCTTTCTTT,CASSFGTGGNTEAFF,TRBV5-6,NA,TRBJ1-1,TRBD1
TGTGCCAGCAGTGGACTGTCCTACAATGAGCAGTTCTTC,CASSGLSYNEQFF,TRBV27,once,TRBJ2-1,NA
TGTGCCAGCTCACCCGGGTCTCCCCTATCAGCCCAGCATTTT,CASSPGSPLSAQHF,TRBV18,NA,TRBJ1-5,NA
TGTGCCAGCAGCTCCGGGACAGGGGCCGGCTATGGCTACACCTTC,CASSSGTGAGYGYTF,TRBV5-6,NA,TRBJ1-2,TRBD1
TGCGCCAGCCGGGACAGGGGGGTATCGGAGACCCAGTACTTC,CASRDRGVSETQYF,TRBV5-1,NA,TRBJ2-5,TRBD1
TGTGCCAGCAGCTTAGGGGACAGATCCTACGAGCAGTACTTC,CASSLGDRSYEQYF,TRBV7-6,once,TRBJ2-7,TRBD1
TGTGCCAGCAGTTTATACCCCGCCCAGCGGGGGAACAAAAACATTCAGTACTTC,CASSLYPAQRGNKNIQYF,TRBV27,NA,TRBJ2-4,TRBD2